This T cell receptor beta chain was found in a study of cytomegalovirus exposure and HLA in healthy donors. The PCR made use of 60 Vbeta and 13 Jbeta primers. Assay used: immunoSEQ multiplex PCR; TCRdb lists only in-frame clones, some missing. The repertoire includes some 160,000 clones, about 80% of them detected once, and 2.2% sits in the top ten. Trimming removed 6 bases at V and 8 bases at J, with 13 bases between. The CDR3 loop spans 13 amino acids. In germline, CDR1 is SNHLY, CDR2 FYNNEI. General study findings and limits: Relative to the approximately 680-donor mean, N-insertions were reportedly fewer in an Asian-associated ancestry cluster in a later analysis.

As concerns this clone: The antigen is undetermined.

Material for sequencing was PBMCs. This receptor was taken from a man aged 45-65 years in good health and CMV-seropositive. The rearrangement joins TRBV2 to TRBJ1-4; a possible D gene is TRBD1 (5 bases). The CDR3 DNA sequence: TGTGCCAGCAGGGTAGGACAAGGGGAAAAACTGTTTTTT. This translates into CASRVGQGEKLFF.